Sequencing of this T cell receptor beta chain was carried out in a study of cytomegalovirus exposure and HLA in healthy donors. The CDR3 spans 14 residues. Germline CDR1 reads SEHNR; CDR2 reads FQNEAQ (reference sequence). Trimming removed 1 base from V and 4 bases from J, with 10 bases in between. PCR amplification relied on 60 Vbeta primers (plus 13 Jbeta primers). Some clones are missing from TCRdb's copy, which holds only in-frame ones; the method was immunoSEQ multiplex PCR. The top ten clones hold around 2% of a sample with about 190,000 clones, around 82% of them seen once. Material: PBMCs. This clonotype originated in a man aged 18 to 30 in good health and CMV-seronegative. This chain links TRBV7-9 with TRBJ1-2; D is undetermined. DNA of the CDR3: TGTGCCAGCAGCTTAGAGAGGCAGACCTATGGCTACACCTTC. It codes for CASSLERQTYGYTF.